This entry lists 30 T cell receptor beta chains sequenced from one sample in a study of cytomegalovirus exposure and HLA in healthy donors. The PCR had 60 Vbeta and 13 Jbeta primers. Clones were sequenced by immunoSEQ multiplex PCR, and TCRdb holds only the in-frame ones, with some missing. Its table lists 93,000 or so clones. The sample taken for sequencing was PBMCs. These receptor sequences come from a man aged 35 to 55 in good health and CMV-seronegative.

The J gene is TRBJ2-2, the V gene TRBV11-3, with a weak D call TRBD2 (5 bases). V was trimmed by 5 bases and J by 2 bases, leaving 15 bases between them. Germline lookup yields CDR1 SGHNT and CDR2 YENEEA. This CDR3 is 16 amino acids long. CDR3 in DNA: TGTGCCAGCAGCCCACGGTTCCCTAGCAACACCGGGGAGCTGTTTTTT. Translated, it gives CASSPRFPSNTGELFF.

The V gene is TRBV2, the J gene TRBJ1-2, with no clear D. Trimming removed 3 bases at V and 4 bases at J, with 6 bases between. CDR1 and CDR2 from the germline V gene are SNHLY and FYNNEI. CDR3 size: 12 residues. The chain's CDR3 is CASSESGYGYTF. The CDR3 DNA is TGTGCCAGCAGTGAGTCGGGCTATGGCTACACCTTC.

The chain carries TRBV29-1 and TRBJ1-5; D is unclear. CDR1 and CDR2 (germline): SQVTM, ANQGSEA. Trimming removed 4 bases at V and 6 bases at J, with 19 bases between. The CDR3 consists of 15 residues. The CDR3 nucleotides are TGCAGCGTTGCCTTGGCCAGCGGCACGACTCAGCCCCAGCATTTT. Protein: CSVALASGTTQPQHF.

The chain couples TRBV4-1 to TRBJ2-1; D is perhaps TRBD1 (6 bases). The germline gives CDR1 MGHRA, CDR2 YSYEKL. V was trimmed by 0 bases and J by 2 bases, leaving 17 bases between them. The CDR3 runs to 18 residues. The CDR3 here is CASSQERGIADAYNEQFF. The CDR3 region has the DNA TGCGCCAGCAGCCAAGAGAGGGGGATCGCAGACGCCTACAATGAGCAGTTCTTC.

The CDR3 here is CASSRDSSMNTEAFF. As DNA, the CDR3 is TGTGCCAGCAGCAGGGACAGCTCCATGAACACTGAAGCTTTCTTT. The gene calls are TRBV11-3 and TRBJ1-1; 7 nucleotides align to TRBD1. The V and J ends lost 5 bases and 0 bases, in that order; junction bases with no gene match: 6. Germline V gene lookup returns CDR1 SGHNT and CDR2 YENEEA. The CDR3 contains 15 residues.

V is TRBV23-1 and J is TRBJ2-4; maybe TRBD1 (6 bases). TRBV23-1 falls under the ORF class, with uncertain function. This CDR3 is 14 amino acids long. Between the trimmed V and J ends, which lost 4 bases and 2 bases, there was a span of 9 bases. The CDR3 protein is CASSRTVSKNIQYF. The CDR3 DNA follows: TGCGCCAGCAGTCGGACAGTTTCCAAAAACATTCAGTACTTC.

The CDR3 here is CASSERLREGPYNEQFF. CDR3 DNA: TGTGCCAGCAGTGAACGGTTGCGGGAGGGCCCCTACAATGAGCAGTTCTTC. The rearrangement links TRBV6-1 to TRBJ2-1; TRBD2 agrees at 9 bases. The J segment lost 2 bases and the V segment lost 2 bases, leaving 7 bases of the junction unmatched. CDR3 length equals 17 residues. The germline V gene has CDR1 MNHNS and CDR2 SASEGT.

This sequence joins TRBV10-3 and TRBJ1-6; TRBD1 matches at 11 bases. Germline trimming cut 4 bases from V and 7 bases from J; bases unmatched to any gene: 3. The CDR3 contains 15 residues. Germline CDR1 ENHRY, CDR2 SYGVKD. The CDR3 spells CAISGGQGANSPLHF. The DNA for the CDR3 is TGTGCCATCAGTGGTGGACAGGGGGCGAATTCACCCCTCCACTTT.

This rearrangement joins TRBV19 to TRBJ2-1, with 7 bases that match TRBD1. V was pared by 7 bases and J by 5 bases, with 5 bases of the junction left unmatched. Germline loops: CDR1 LNHDA, CDR2 SQIVND (reference sequence). The CDR3 length is 13 residues. The CDR3 bases are TGTGCCAGTATGGGACAGACCCACAATGAGCAGTTCTTC. Its protein product is CASMGQTHNEQFF.

This rearrangement joins TRBV2 to TRBJ1-3, with TRBD1 as a possible D gene (6 bases). The CDR3 runs to 17 residues. The V end lost 6 bases, the J end lost 0 bases, and 18 bases lay between the germline ends. In germline, CDR1 is SNHLY, CDR2 FYNNEI. For the CDR3, the DNA is TGTGCCAGCAGCCCAACCTCGACAGGCCACTCTGGAAACACCATATATTTT. Protein product: CASSPTSTGHSGNTIYF.

V usage is TRBV9 and J usage is TRBJ2-3; 7 nucleotides line up with TRBD2. With 3 bases clipped from V and 3 bases from J, the junction kept 10 bases outside the gene matches. CDR1 is SGDLS, CDR2 YYNGEE, per germline. This CDR3 has 16 amino acids. CDR3: CASSGGVGSGTDTQYF. The CDR3 DNA is TGTGCCAGCAGCGGGGGGGTTGGTAGCGGGACAGATACGCAGTATTTT.

CDR3 sequence: CATLRGMNTEAFF. The CDR3 DNA reads as TGTGCCACCCTAAGGGGCATGAACACTGAAGCTTTCTTT. The genes are TRBV6-5 and TRBJ1-1; the D gene is possibly TRBD1 (5 bases). Between the trimmed V and J ends, which lost 10 bases and 0 bases, there was a span of 12 bases. CDR1 MNHEY and CDR2 SVGAGI come from the germline V gene. The CDR3 is 13 amino acids.

This rearrangement joins TRBV9 to TRBJ1-1, with 11 bases lining up with TRBD1. Germline trimming cut 3 bases from V and 1 base from J; bases unmatched to any gene: 17. The CDR3 totals 20 residues. Germline loops: CDR1 SGDLS, CDR2 YYNGEE. CDR3 nucleotide sequence: TGTGCCAGCAGCGATCCCGGGACAGGGGGACCGAAGGGACCGAACACTGAAGCTTTCTTT. Encoded protein: CASSDPGTGGPKGPNTEAFF.

V and J are TRBV30 and TRBJ1-3; perhaps TRBD1 as D (6 bases). Trimming took 4 bases from V and 8 from J, leaving 12 bases between them. Germline V lookup: CDR1 GTSNPN, CDR2 SVGIG (reference sequence). This CDR3 contains 12 residues. The CDR3 region has the DNA TGTGCCTGGACCCAGGGGTCCTACACCATATATTTT. Translation gives CAWTQGSYTIYF.

This sequence joins TRBV9 and TRBJ2-5, with D hard to call. CDR3 length equals 13 residues. Per the germline V gene, CDR1 is SGDLS and CDR2 is YYNGEE. Trimming removed 0 bases from V and 5 bases from J, with 8 bases in between. The CDR3 here is CASSVGSLETQYF. DNA of the CDR3: TGTGCCAGCAGCGTAGGTAGTTTGGAGACCCAGTACTTC.

V usage is TRBV10-3 and J usage is TRBJ2-6; 8 bases line up with TRBD1. The V gene's germline CDR1 is ENHRY and CDR2 SYGVKD. This CDR3 contains 17 residues. The ends lost 0 bases at V and 2 bases at J; junction bases unmatched: 3. The CDR3 coding sequence is TGTGCCATCAGTGAGTCGGACAGGGAGACTGGGGCCAACGTCCTGACTTTC. Amino acid sequence: CAISESDRETGANVLTF.

J is TRBJ1-4 and V is TRBV30; the match to TRBD1 covers 8 bases. Germline-derived CDR1 and CDR2 are GTSNPN and SVGIG (reference sequence). The CDR3 totals 15 residues. Germline trimming cut 3 bases from V and 3 bases from J; bases unmatched to any gene: 6. The CDR3 nucleotides are TGTGCCTGGAGCGCCGGGACAGGCTCTAATGAAAAACTGTTTTTT. The encoded protein is CAWSAGTGSNEKLFF.

The chain uses TRBV28 and TRBJ1-4; D is ambiguous. CDR1 is MDHEN, CDR2 SYDVKM, per germline. V was trimmed by 6 bases and J by 5 bases, leaving 7 bases between them. The CDR3 covers 12 residues. The CDR3 DNA follows: TGTGCCAGCAGCTTTCTCAATGAAAAACTGTTTTTT. Its translation is CASSFLNEKLFF. Using reference TRBV28 and TRBJ1-4 for the parts outside the CDR3, the full variable domain is DVKVTQSSRYLVKRTGEKVFLECVQDMDHENMFWYRQDPGLGLRLIYFSYDVKMKEKGDIPEGYSVSREKKERFSLILESASTNQTSMYLCASSFLNEKLFFGSGTQLSVL.

V and J are TRBV2 and TRBJ1-2, with 7 bases fitting TRBD1. With V trimmed by 6 bases and J by 5 bases, 12 bases remained unmatched. Germline V gene data show CDR1 as SNHLY and CDR2 as FYNNEI. This CDR3 region has 15 residues. The DNA of the CDR3 is TGTGCCAGCAGGTCCGGTAAGGGACAGTTTTATGGCTACACCTTC. Translated: CASRSGKGQFYGYTF.

V gene TRBV15 combines with J gene TRBJ1-1, with D hard to call. This CDR3 spans 15 amino acids. From germline, CDR1 is LNHNV and CDR2 YYDKDF (reference sequence). Trimming left V 0 bases short and J 0 bases short, with 8 bases between. The CDR3 sequence is CATSRDKAMNTEAFF. DNA for the CDR3: TGTGCCACCAGCAGAGACAAAGCAATGAACACTGAAGCTTTCTTT.

Concerning this clone: The sample contains more than one DNA sequence encoding this CDR3. The chain is built from TRBV18 and TRBJ2-5; D remains unclear. V shed 2 bases and J shed 2 bases, with 6 bases lying between them. This CDR3 spans 13 amino acids. Germline CDR1 and CDR2: KGHSH and LQKENI. The CDR3 nucleotides read TGTGCCAGCTCACCAGGGCAGCAAGAGACCCAGTACTTC. Translation: CASSPGQQETQYF.

The rearrangement joins TRBV28 to TRBJ1-4; 8 bases map to TRBD1. V lost 5 bases and J lost 8; bases outside the gene matches: 7. CDR1 MDHEN and CDR2 SYDVKM come from the germline V gene. The CDR3 covers 14 residues. CDR3 residues: CASSTSGGAEKLFF. The CDR3 DNA reads TGTGCCAGCAGTACCTCAGGGGGCGCAGAAAAACTGTTTTTT.

The chain carries TRBV7-6 and TRBJ1-1; 7 nucleotides align to TRBD1. Unmatched junction bases numbered 17, after V lost 1 base and J lost 3 bases. Per germline, CDR1 SGHVS and CDR2 FNYEAQ. The CDR3 runs 19 residues. CDR3 amino acids: CASSLGPDRTPLGDTEAFF. The DNA of the CDR3 is TGTGCCAGCAGCTTAGGGCCGGACAGGACTCCCCTTGGGGACACTGAAGCTTTCTTT.

This sequence joins TRBV5-1 and TRBJ1-1; D not certain. V gave up 0 bases and J gave up 6 bases, with 12 bases separating them. Germline V gives CDR1 SGHRS, CDR2 YFSETQ. The length of the CDR3 is 14 residues. CDR3 coding DNA: TGCGCCAGCAGCTTGGACAGTATTGTCGCTGAAGCTTTCTTT. Amino acids: CASSLDSIVAEAFF.

DNA for the CDR3: TGTGCCAGCAGCCCATGGGCAGGGGGGGCCAAAAACATTCAGTACTTC. It is translated as CASSPWAGGAKNIQYF. This chain links TRBV2 with TRBJ2-4; tentative D call: TRBD1 (7 bases). The CDR3 spans 16 residues. The germline CDR1 and CDR2 sequences are SNHLY and FYNNEI. Between the trimmed V and J ends, which lost 6 bases and 1 base, there was a span of 16 bases.

The chain couples TRBV6-6 to TRBJ2-4; no reliable D call. Germline CDR1 is MNHNY and CDR2 is SVGAGI (reference sequence). The CDR3 is made up of 13 amino acids. Between the trimmed V and J ends, which lost 5 bases and 0 bases, there was a span of 5 bases. Here the CDR3 reads CASSLEAKNIQYF. In nucleotides, the CDR3 is TGTGCCAGCAGTCTAGAAGCCAAAAACATTCAGTACTTC.

The chain has TRBV2 and TRBJ2-6, with 7 bases lining up with TRBD1. Germline V gene data show CDR1 as SNHLY and CDR2 as FYNNEI. The CDR3 extends over 17 amino acids. V dropped 4 bases and J dropped 0; count of bases not matched to a gene: 6. The CDR3 protein is CASSAGTVPSGANVLTF. DNA of the CDR3: TGTGCCAGCAGTGCGGGGACAGTCCCCTCTGGGGCCAACGTCCTGACTTTC.

V and J are TRBV7-6 and TRBJ1-6; D ambiguous. Germline assignment: CDR1 SGHVS and CDR2 FNYEAQ. The CDR3 is 13 amino acids. Trimming took 5 bases from V and 7 from J, leaving 9 bases between them. CDR3: CASSPTANSPLHF. In nucleotides, the CDR3 is TGTGCCAGCAGCCCAACAGCAAATTCACCCCTCCACTTT.

V and J are TRBV11-3 and TRBJ2-3, with 8 bases fitting TRBD2. V was clipped by 3 bases and J by 5 bases; unmatched bases: 7. CDR1 and CDR2 from the germline V gene are SGHNT and YENEEA. The CDR3 is 15 residues long. CDR3 amino acids: CASSFGGGFGDTQYF. In DNA, the CDR3 is TGTGCCAGCAGCTTTGGCGGGGGGTTTGGAGATACGCAGTATTTT. Variable domain in full (rest from reference TRBV11-3 and TRBJ2-3): EAGVVQSPRYKIIEKKQPVAFWCNPISGHNTLYWYLQNLGQGPELLIRYENEEAVDDSQLPKDRFSAERLKGVDSTLKIQPAELGDSAVYLCASSFGGGFGDTQYFGPGTRLTVL.

The CDR3: CASSDVRGTGEQYF. The CDR3 DNA sequence: TGTGCCAGCAGTGATGTGCGGGGGACGGGCGAGCAGTACTTC. This chain links TRBV2 with TRBJ2-7, with 7 bases that match TRBD2. Losses at the gene ends were 3 bases for V and 6 bases for J; bases not matched to a gene: 8. The CDR3 runs to 14 residues. Per the germline V gene, CDR1 is SNHLY and CDR2 is FYNNEI.